This is a list of T cell receptor beta chains from one sample in a study of neurological immune-mediated disorders. TCRdb independently ran MiXCR on the 5' RACE reads; one entry per CDR3 protein. Altogether about 30,000 distinct CDR3 sequences are present, 16% being singletons, with the ten largest covering around 5%. Sequenced: CD4+ T cells from blood. The receptors derive from a female donor with HTLV-1-associated myelopathy (HAM/TSP). The CDR3 runs from the conserved cysteine through the conserved F or W. The order of the fields is J gene, V gene, D gene, clone size, CDR3 DNA, CDR3 protein. The D gene is left open where the match is weak. Clone size is given for some rows only: seen once, a few or many times, or a class if the clone is expanded.

>TRBJ2-7|TRBV11-2|NA|many
TGTGCCAGCAGCCATGGGCAGAAGGCCTACGAGCAGTACTTC
CASSHGQKAYEQYF
>TRBJ1-4|TRBV10-3|NA|many
TGTGCCATCAGTGAGACAGCAACTAATGAAAAACTGTTTTTT
CAISETATNEKLFF
>TRBJ2-3|TRBV20-1|TRBD2|many
TGCAGTGCTAGGGTTAGCGGGAGAGGGTCAGATACGCAGTATTTT
CSARVSGRGSDTQYF
>TRBJ2-7|TRBV5-1|TRBD2|NA
TGCGCCAGCAGCCCCGCTCCTAGCGGGGAGGCGACGTACGAGCAGTACTTC
CASSPAPSGEATYEQYF
>TRBJ2-1|TRBV5-6|TRBD1|many
TGTGCCAGCAGCTTAACGGGACAGGTATACAATGAGCAGTTCTTC
CASSLTGQVYNEQFF
>TRBJ2-3|TRBV7-9|NA|many
TGTGCCAGCAGCCCAAACACGGGAATCACTCCAAGCACAGATACGCAGTATTTT
CASSPNTGITPSTDTQYF
>TRBJ2-7|TRBV28|NA|medium-sized
TGTGCCAGCAGTTTCACAGGAGCCTACGAGCAGTACTTC
CASSFTGAYEQYF
>TRBJ2-5|TRBV5-6|TRBD2|many
TGTGCCAGCAGCTTCGGGGAACTAGCGGCCCAAGAGACCCAGTACTTC
CASSFGELAAQETQYF
>TRBJ1-2|TRBV12-3/TRBV12-4|NA|many
TGTGCCAGCACTCCAAGGGGGGCCAACTATGGCTACACCTTC
CASTPRGANYGYTF
>TRBJ2-7|TRBV20-1|NA|many
TGCAGTGCTAGTTGGGGCGCAAGGTCCTACGAGCAGTACTTC
CSASWGARSYEQYF
>TRBJ2-7|TRBV7-2|NA|NA
TGTGCCAGCAACCGCAGTGGGTTGCCCAACGAGCAGTACTTC
CASNRSGLPNEQYF
>TRBJ2-5|TRBV18|NA|many
TGTGCCAGCTCACCGCGCTTCCAAGAGACCCAGTACTTC
CASSPRFQETQYF
>TRBJ2-5|TRBV29-1|TRBD2|many
TGCAGCGTTGGTTTCCAGGGCACCCGGGAGGGCCAGTACTTC
CSVGFQGTREGQYF
>TRBJ2-5|TRBV5-5|TRBD1|many
TGTGCCAGCAGCTTGGCAGGTTCAGGGGGAGAGACCCAGTACTTC
CASSLAGSGGETQYF
>TRBJ2-3|TRBV20-1|TRBD2|NA
TGCAGTGCTAGCTCGGCACTAGCGGGGGAAGTGCAGTATTTT
CSASSALAGEVQYF
>TRBJ2-1|TRBV5-6|TRBD1|many
TGTGCCAGCAGGGTCGGGCAGGGGGCCAATGAGCAGTTCTTC
CASRVGQGANEQFF
>TRBJ2-1|TRBV7-9|TRBD1|many
TGTGCCAGCAGCTTATACGGGACAGGGGCGAATGAGCAGTTCTTC
CASSLYGTGANEQFF
>TRBJ2-3|TRBV12-3/TRBV12-4|NA|many
TGTGCCAGCAGTTTACTTGGACAGCTCACAGATACGCAGTATTTT
CASSLLGQLTDTQYF
>TRBJ2-5|TRBV7-2|NA|many
TGTGCCAGCAGCCGCTGGGAAGAGACCCAGTACTTC
CASSRWEETQYF
>TRBJ1-4|TRBV12-3/TRBV12-4|NA|many
TGTGCCAGCAGTCCGCGGGACACTAATGAAAAACTGTTTTTT
CASSPRDTNEKLFF
>TRBJ1-3|TRBV10-2|TRBD1|many
TGCGCCAGTAGGACAGGGATCGGTGGAAACACCATATATTTT
CASRTGIGGNTIYF
>TRBJ2-5|TRBV29-1|NA|many
TGCAGCGTTGTACCCCCAGGATCCCAAGAGACCCAGTACTTC
CSVVPPGSQETQYF
>TRBJ2-2|TRBV18|TRBD2|many
TGTGCCAGCTCTCAGCGGGAGGCGGTGTACACCGGGGAGCTGTTTTTT
CASSQREAVYTGELFF
>TRBJ1-2|TRBV5-1|TRBD1|many
TGCGCCAGCAGCTTGGGGACAGGGGACGGCTACACCTTC
CASSLGTGDGYTF
>TRBJ2-5|TRBV9|NA|NA
TGTGCCAGCAGCGTAGATGCGGTGGAGACCCAGTACTTC
CASSVDAVETQYF
>TRBJ2-2|TRBV5-6|NA|once
TGTGCCAGCAGCGGGGACTGGAACACCGGGGAGCTGTTTTTT
CASSGDWNTGELFF
>TRBJ2-7|TRBV20-1|TRBD2|NA
TGCAGTGTGGGGCGGGGGGGCCTTTTCACCCCCTCCTACGAGCAGTACTTC
CSVGRGGLFTPSYEQYF
>TRBJ2-7|TRBV5-1|TRBD2|many
TGCGCCAGCAGCCCCGGGACTAGCGAGCGTGGAGAGCAGTACTTC
CASSPGTSERGEQYF
>TRBJ1-2|TRBV20-1|NA|many
TGCAGTGCTAGCACGGACAGCAACTATGGCTACACCTTC
CSASTDSNYGYTF
>TRBJ2-7|TRBV18|TRBD2|few
TGTGCCAGCTCACCCAGGTCGGGACTAGCCTACGAGCAGTACTTC
CASSPRSGLAYEQYF
>TRBJ2-7|TRBV6-5|NA|many
TGTGCCAGCAGATACCCCCTCCCCCCCCACGAGCAGTACTTC
CASRYPLPPHEQYF
>TRBJ2-1|TRBV20-1|TRBD2|many
TGCAGTGCCCTGAACAGACTAGCGGGGGATATCGATGAGCAGTTCTTC
CSALNRLAGDIDEQFF
>TRBJ1-3|TRBV5-1|NA|many
TGCGCCAGCAGCTTGGGGGCAGGGTCTGGAAACACCATATATTTT
CASSLGAGSGNTIYF
>TRBJ2-1|TRBV7-2|NA|many
TGTGCCATCCGCTACAGGGACTCCTACAATGAGCAGTTCTTC
CAIRYRDSYNEQFF
>TRBJ2-3|TRBV7-3|NA|many
TGTGCCAGCAGCTTAAATCCCGGGCCAGATACGCAGTATTTT
CASSLNPGPDTQYF
>TRBJ1-3|TRBV29-1|NA|many
TGCAGCGTTCTTCCAGGGGAAGGAAACACCATATATTTT
CSVLPGEGNTIYF
>TRBJ2-3|TRBV20-1|NA|NA
TGCAGTGCTTACAGGGATACAGATACGCAGTATTTT
CSAYRDTDTQYF
>TRBJ2-6|TRBV5-1|NA|many
TGCGCCAGCAGCTTGGAGGGGGCCAACGTCCTGACTTTC
CASSLEGANVLTF
>TRBJ2-1|TRBV7-8|NA|many
TGTGCCAGCAGCTTAGCGGTGAAGGGGAATGAGCAGTTCTTC
CASSLAVKGNEQFF
>TRBJ2-2|TRBV4-1|NA|many
TGCGCCAGCAGCCAAGCCGTGGTCGCAGCCGGGGAGCTGTTTTTT
CASSQAVVAAGELFF
>TRBJ2-3|TRBV27|TRBD1|many
TGTGCCAGCTCGCCGGGACAGGGAGGAGATACGCAGTATTTT
CASSPGQGGDTQYF
>TRBJ2-4|TRBV6-9|NA|NA
TGTGCCAGCAGTGCAAACCCGCTAGCTTCGGTAGCCAAATACATTCATTACTTC
CASSANPLASVAKYIHYF
>TRBJ2-5|TRBV6-1|TRBD2|many
TGTGCCAGCAGTGATAGCGGGAGGCCGCAAGAGACCCAGTACTTC
CASSDSGRPQETQYF
>TRBJ2-3|TRBV7-2|NA|many
TGTGCCAGCAGCTCTACCTCCCTGTTCACAGATACGCAGTATTTT
CASSSTSLFTDTQYF
>TRBJ2-1|TRBV7-6|TRBD2|medium-sized
TGTGCCAGCAGCCCGACTAGCGGCGCCTACAATGAGCAGTTCTTC
CASSPTSGAYNEQFF
>TRBJ2-3|TRBV6-2/TRBV6-3|TRBD1|many
TGTGCCAGCAGTTTCGGACAGGGGGCCTTCCCAGATACGCAGTATTTT
CASSFGQGAFPDTQYF
>TRBJ2-3|TRBV5-5|TRBD2|many
TGTGCCAGCAGCCGTTCCGGGACTAGCAGAGATACGCAGTATTTT
CASSRSGTSRDTQYF
>TRBJ2-2|TRBV12-3/TRBV12-4|NA|many
TGTGCCAGCCGACCCTCTCCGAGACAGAGTTATACCGGGGAGCTGTTTTTT
CASRPSPRQSYTGELFF
>TRBJ1-5|TRBV27|NA|many
TGTGCCAGCAGCCTGGACAGTTTGGGCAATCAGCCCCAGCATTTT
CASSLDSLGNQPQHF
>TRBJ1-4|TRBV20-1|NA|many
TGCAGTGCTTTCAATGAAAAACTGTTTTTT
CSAFNEKLFF